This is a list of T cell receptor beta chains from one sample in a study of blood T cell repertoires in COVID-19. The data were produced by immunoSEQ multiplex PCR, yet TCRdb's version contains in-frame clones alone and is incomplete. The table has approximately 300,000 clones, just under 85% seen once; the top ten hold about 4%. The sequenced sample was peripheral blood. These receptors all stem from a woman between 50 and 59 years old with active or convalescent COVID-19. CDR3s include the opening cysteine and the closing phenylalanine or tryptophan. A D gene is named only where the DNA matches it firmly. For some rows the clone size is stated as once, few or many, or as a class when expanded; others skip it.

>TRBJ1-4|-|TRBV10-3|few|15
CAISESRQDNEKLFF
TGTGCCATCAGTGAGTCGAGACAGGACAATGAAAAACTGTTTTTT
>TRBJ2-3|-|TRBV6-6|few|17
CASSPGGRVVFTDTQYF
TGTGCCAGCAGTCCCGGGGGGCGGGTAGTCTTCACAGATACGCAGTATTTT
>TRBJ1-2|TRBD1|TRBV5-6|-|15
CASSPRKGGEGGYTF
TGTGCCAGCAGCCCCCGGAAAGGGGGCGAGGGTGGCTACACCTTC
>TRBJ1-5|-|TRBV10-2|-|14
CATGSQGSNQPQHF
TGCGCCACCGGGTCTCAGGGGAGCAATCAGCCCCAGCATTTT
>TRBJ2-2|TRBD1|TRBV24-1|-|17
CATSDMTGIKGTGELFF
TGTGCCACCAGTGATATGACAGGGATAAAGGGTACCGGGGAGCTGTTTTTT
>TRBJ1-2|-|TRBV6-5|-|13
CASSYNRGQGYTF
TGTGCCAGCAGTTACAATCGAGGACAGGGCTACACCTTC
>TRBJ1-1|TRBD1|TRBV5-1|-|14
CASSFQGGNTEAFF
TGCGCCAGCAGCTTTCAGGGGGGGAACACTGAAGCTTTCTTT
>TRBJ2-1|-|TRBV4-2|-|15
CASSQDFSGYNEQFF
TGTGCCAGCAGCCAAGATTTTAGCGGTTACAATGAGCAGTTCTTC
>TRBJ2-3|-|TRBV10-3|few|13
CAIRGETTDTQYF
TGTGCCATCAGGGGAGAGACCACAGATACGCAGTATTTT
>TRBJ2-3|-|TRBV21-1|-|19
CASSKEAPTSGSPTDTQYF
TGTGCCAGCAGCAAAGAGGCCCCCACTAGCGGGAGTCCCACAGATACGCAGTATTTT
>TRBJ2-1|TRBD2|TRBV24-1|-|19
CATSDSRSTSGISYNEQFF
TGTGCCACCAGTGACTCAAGGTCGACTAGCGGGATCTCCTACAATGAGCAGTTCTTC
>TRBJ2-1|TRBD2|TRBV27|-|15
CASTQGTSGNNEQFF
TGTGCCAGCACCCAAGGGACTAGCGGCAACAATGAGCAGTTCTTC
>TRBJ1-1|TRBD1|TRBV7-9|-|13
CASSFHDRGEAFF
TGTGCCAGCAGCTTCCATGACAGGGGCGAAGCTTTCTTT
>TRBJ2-5|TRBD1|TRBV5-6|-|15
CASSLEGALRETQYF
TGTGCCAGCAGCTTGGAGGGGGCCCTTAGGGAGACCCAGTACTTC
>TRBJ2-7|TRBD2|TRBV5-4|once|16
CASSAGLAGGSYEQYF
TGTGCCAGCAGCGCGGGACTAGCGGGAGGCTCCTACGAGCAGTACTTC
>TRBJ1-1|-|TRBV4-1|-|15
CASSQVGGKDTEAFF
TGCGCCAGCAGCCAAGTGGGGGGAAAGGACACTGAAGCTTTCTTT
>TRBJ2-2|-|TRBV14|-|15
CASSRGQFGTGELFF
TGTGCCAGCAGCCGCGGACAGTTTGGTACCGGGGAGCTGTTTTTT
>TRBJ2-2|TRBD1|TRBV3-1/TRBV3-2|-|16
CASSTWTGRDTGELFF
TGTGCCAGCAGCACGTGGACAGGGCGGGACACCGGGGAGCTGTTTTTT
>TRBJ2-3|-|TRBV6-2/TRBV6-3|-|14
CASSYDRWKDTQYF
TGTGCCAGCAGTTACGACAGGTGGAAAGATACGCAGTATTTT
>TRBJ1-1|-|TRBV2|-|14
CASSEWGQNTEAFF
TGTGCCAGCAGTGAATGGGGGCAGAACACTGAAGCTTTCTTT
>TRBJ2-1|TRBD1|TRBV20-1|-|14
CSASVTGADNEQFF
TGCAGTGCTAGTGTAACAGGGGCGGACAATGAGCAGTTCTTC
>TRBJ2-7|TRBD2|TRBV18|-|15
CASSRSGTINYEQYF
TGTGCCAGCTCACGCTCCGGGACTATCAATTACGAGCAGTACTTC
>TRBJ1-5|-|TRBV28|-|15
CASSKPTHSNQPQHF
TGTGCCAGCAGTAAGCCGACTCATAGCAATCAGCCCCAGCATTTT
>TRBJ2-1|TRBD2|TRBV7-2|few|17
CASSWQPGLAGGNEQFF
TGTGCCAGCAGCTGGCAACCGGGACTAGCGGGAGGTAATGAGCAGTTCTTC
>TRBJ1-1|-|TRBV7-3|many|17
CASSLTPISSLNTEAFF
TGTGCCAGCAGCCTTACTCCAATCTCCTCTTTGAACACTGAAGCTTTCTTT
>TRBJ2-2|TRBD1|TRBV5-1|-|14
CASARTGDTGELFF
TGCGCCAGTGCTAGGACAGGGGACACCGGGGAGCTGTTTTTT
>TRBJ1-5|TRBD1|TRBV28|few|13
CASSGQGFQPQHF
TGTGCCAGCAGTGGACAGGGATTTCAGCCCCAGCATTTT
>TRBJ2-2|TRBD2|TRBV2|-|17
CASRSGTSGSRTGELFF
TGTGCCAGCAGATCCGGGACTAGCGGGAGTCGAACCGGGGAGCTGTTTTTT
>TRBJ1-2|TRBD1|TRBV11-2|-|16
CASSLNLASGGYGYTF
TGTGCCAGCAGCTTAAATTTGGCGTCAGGGGGCTATGGCTACACCTTC
>TRBJ2-2|TRBD2|TRBV2|-|15
CASRRGTSGTGELFF
TGTGCCAGCAGGAGGGGGACTAGCGGGACCGGGGAGCTGTTTTTT
>TRBJ1-6|-|TRBV6-6|-|13
CASSRSGTSPLHF
TGTGCCAGCAGTCGATCCGGGACATCACCCCTCCACTTT
>TRBJ1-1|-|TRBV15|-|15
CATSRDRGFGTEAFF
TGTGCCACCAGCAGAGATCGGGGGTTTGGCACTGAAGCTTTCTTT
>TRBJ2-5|TRBD2|TRBV4-1|-|16
CASSRRTSGREVTQYF
TGCGCCAGCAGCCGTCGGACTAGCGGGAGGGAGGTAACCCAGTACTTC
>TRBJ2-5|-|TRBV14|-|15
CASSQVRTVQETQYF
TGTGCCAGCAGCCAAGTCCGGACAGTACAAGAGACCCAGTACTTC
>TRBJ2-1|-|TRBV6-2/TRBV6-3|-|15
CASSPTRSGYNEQFF
TGTGCCAGCAGTCCGACTAGGTCTGGGTACAATGAGCAGTTCTTC
>TRBJ1-1|TRBD1|TRBV5-6|-|15
CASSPQTGLNTEAFF
TGTGCCAGCAGCCCCCAGACAGGGCTGAACACTGAAGCTTTCTTT
>TRBJ1-2|TRBD1|TRBV5-5|few|13
CASSRQGSSGYTF
TGTGCCAGCAGCCGACAGGGATCAAGTGGCTACACCTTC
>TRBJ1-2|-|TRBV14|-|15
CASSQGGQNNYGYTF
TGTGCCAGCAGCCAAGGAGGACAGAATAACTATGGCTACACCTTC
>TRBJ2-2|TRBD1|TRBV5-4|-|16
CASSRGQGTVTGELFF
TGTGCCAGCAGCCGCGGACAGGGAACAGTCACCGGGGAGCTGTTTTTT
>TRBJ1-2|TRBD1|TRBV7-9|-|15
CASSQPDRANYGYTF
TGTGCCAGCAGCCAACCTGACAGGGCTAACTATGGCTACACCTTC
>TRBJ1-2|-|TRBV6-1|-|13
CASSEGAHYGYTF
TGTGCCAGCAGTGAGGGGGCCCACTATGGCTACACCTTC
>TRBJ2-3|-|TRBV15|once|18
CATSREFMGERREDTQYF
TGTGCCACCAGCAGAGAATTTATGGGGGAAAGGCGGGAAGATACGCAGTATTTT
>TRBJ2-3|TRBD2|TRBV6-2/TRBV6-3|-|20
CASSYSDRGNPSGSTDTQYF
TGTGCCAGCAGTTACTCCGACAGGGGAAATCCTAGCGGGAGTACAGATACGCAGTATTTT
>TRBJ1-1|-|TRBV7-9|-|15
CASSLALGSYTEAFF
TGTGCCAGCAGCTTAGCGCTAGGGAGTTACACTGAAGCTTTCTTT
>TRBJ2-7|TRBD1|TRBV2|-|15
CASSGRTGGLSEQYF
TGTGCCAGCAGTGGAAGGACAGGGGGTTTAAGCGAGCAGTACTTC
>TRBJ2-2|TRBD2|TRBV25-1|-|15
CASSGPQGGSGELFF
TGTGCCAGCAGTGGACCTCAGGGAGGGTCCGGGGAGCTGTTTTTT
>TRBJ1-5|TRBD1|TRBV24-1|-|18
CATSDRGTGADSNQPQHF
TGTGCCACCAGTGATCGTGGGACAGGGGCTGATAGCAATCAGCCCCAGCATTTT
>TRBJ1-1|-|TRBV7-3|-|13
CASSTREGDEAFF
TGTGCCAGCAGCACAAGGGAGGGGGATGAAGCTTTCTTT
>TRBJ2-1|TRBD2|TRBV15|-|17
CATSRDRLAGEVGEQFF
TGTGCCACCAGCAGAGATAGGCTAGCGGGAGAGGTAGGTGAGCAGTTCTTC